This TCR beta chain was sequenced during a study of regulatory T cells. Study-level points and caveats: In CD3G-deficient patients, conventional CD4+ T cells were enriched for hydrophobic CDR3 residues at positions 6 and 7.

As for this clone: Antigen: not known.

Germline trimming cut 7 bases from V and 6 bases from J; bases unmatched to any gene: 15. CDR1 is SGHVS, CDR2 FQNEAQ, per germline. This CDR3 comprises 16 residues. The PCR used 52 TRBV and 13 TRBJ primers. The repertoire was sequenced with immunoSEQ multiplex PCR; TCRdb's copy has only in-frame clones and lacks some. The sample yields about 32,000 clones, approximately 90% seen once. V gene TRBV7-8 combines with J gene TRBJ2-1; 7 bases are shared with TRBD2. Sequenced input: conventional CD4+ T cells sorted from blood. This receptor was taken from a young adult with CD3G deficiency. CDR3: CASTPFGGGPSNEQFF. CDR3 bases: TGTGCCAGCACCCCCTTTGGGGGAGGGCCCAGCAATGAGCAGTTCTTC.